These 20 T cell receptor beta chains share one sample of origin, sequenced in a study of cytomegalovirus exposure and HLA in healthy donors. Vbeta (60) and Jbeta (13) primers were used in the PCR. The protocol was immunoSEQ multiplex PCR, while the TCRdb copy is restricted to in-frame clones and leaves out a portion. The sample lists 200,000 or so clones; 70% to 90% were seen once. Sequencing input: PBMCs. These receptors all come from a man aged 30-40 years in good health and CMV-seronegative.

DNA of the CDR3: TGTGCCAGCAGCTTCAGAGAGGGCACTGAAGCTTTCTTT. It codes for CASSFREGTEAFF. The rearrangement uses TRBV7-2 and TRBJ1-1; D gene unclear. Germline-derived CDR1 and CDR2 are SGHTA and FQGNSA. The CDR3 loop spans 13 amino acids. With 3 bases removed from V and 4 bases from J, the gap between germline ends came to 9 bases.

The chain has TRBV9 and TRBJ2-5; tentatively, D is TRBD1 (7 bases). Trimming took off 5 bases at V and 5 bases at J, with 16 bases between the two ends. The germline V gene encodes CDR1 SGDLS and CDR2 YYNGEE. This CDR3 is built from 14 residues. The CDR3 sequence is CASSTQGGKETQYF. The CDR3 nucleotides read TGTGCCAGCAGTACCCAGGGGGGTAAGGAGACCCAGTACTTC.

The chain is built from TRBV7-6 and TRBJ1-4, with a weak D call TRBD1 (6 bases). Looked up from germline, CDR1 is SGHVS and CDR2 is FNYEAQ. V was clipped by 1 base and J by 8 bases, with 17 bases between them. This CDR3 has 16 amino acids. CDR3 sequence reads: CASSLGGGPFEEKLFF. In DNA, the CDR3 is TGTGCCAGCAGCTTAGGCGGGGGGCCCTTCGAGGAAAAACTGTTTTTT.

The V and J genes are TRBV9 and TRBJ1-6; weak D call: TRBD1 (6 bases). CDR1 and CDR2 (germline): SGDLS, YYNGEE. V was trimmed by 3 bases and J by 10 bases, leaving 14 bases between them. The CDR3 runs to 14 residues. For the CDR3, the DNA is TGTGCCAGCAGCGCACTACAGGGTCAATCACCCCTCCACTTT. Translating it yields CASSALQGQSPLHF.

CDR3 loop: CASSQDGTGGVSPLHF. Written as DNA, the CDR3 is TGTGCCAGCAGCCAAGATGGGACAGGTGGGGTTTCACCCCTCCACTTT. The chain is built from TRBV14 and TRBJ1-6; 8 bases align to TRBD1. With 0 bases clipped from V and 9 bases from J, the junction kept 7 bases outside the gene matches. Germline V CDR1 and CDR2: SGHDN, FVKESK. The CDR3 has 16 residues.

The chain links TRBV18 to TRBJ2-3, with 7 bases aligning to TRBD2. After removal of 7 bases from V and 5 bases from J, the junction contained 6 bases not matched to a gene. CDR3 length equals 13 residues. Germline V gene data show CDR1 as KGHSH and CDR2 as LQKENI. CDR3 coding DNA: TGTGCCAGCTGCCCACGGGGGGAAGATACGCAGTATTTT. Residues: CASCPRGEDTQYF.

The chain couples TRBV7-8 to TRBJ2-7; D perhaps matches TRBD1 (6 bases). This CDR3 is 14 amino acids long. Germline values: CDR1 SGHVS, CDR2 FQNEAQ. Trimming removed 4 bases from V and 0 bases from J, with 10 bases in between. CDR3 nucleotides: TGTGCCAGCAGCTCGGGACACAACTCCTACGAGCAGTACTTC. Translating gives CASSSGHNSYEQYF.

The CDR3 here is CASSPGGGGTDTQYF. For the CDR3, the DNA is TGTGCCAGCAGTCCCGGGGGAGGGGGCACAGATACGCAGTATTTT. The chain couples TRBV28 to TRBJ2-3; TRBD2 agrees at 7 bases. Looked up from germline, CDR1 is MDHEN and CDR2 is SYDVKM. V dropped 5 bases and J dropped 1; count of bases not matched to a gene: 6. The CDR3 runs 15 residues.

V usage is TRBV6-1 and J usage is TRBJ2-7, with D possibly matching TRBD2 (6 bases). Trimming removed 4 bases from V and 4 bases from J, with 20 bases in between. CDR3 length equals 16 residues. From germline, CDR1 is MNHNS and CDR2 SASEGT. The DNA for the CDR3 is TGTGCCAGCAGTGTGGAGGGCGCCGGTTTTTTTTACGAGCAGTACTTC. Translating it yields CASSVEGAGFFYEQYF.

The genes are TRBV18 and TRBJ1-4, with D possibly TRBD1 on 6 matching bases. CDR1 and CDR2 from the germline V gene are KGHSH and LQKENI. V lost 5 bases to trimming and J lost 8 bases, with 15 bases between them. The CDR3 has 14 amino acids. CDR3 DNA sequence: TGTGCCAGCTCAGGACAGCGCACGGGGGAAAAACTGTTTTTT. Translation: CASSGQRTGEKLFF.

Only one count was recorded for this clone. V usage is TRBV27 and J usage is TRBJ1-2, with 7 nucleotides matching TRBD1. This CDR3 comprises 15 residues. CDR1 and CDR2 from the germline V gene are MNHEY and SMNVEV (reference sequence). The ends lost 3 bases at V and 4 bases at J; junction bases unmatched: 8. The CDR3, as DNA: TGTGCCAGCAGTTTCTCATACAGGGGCGTCTATGGCTACACCTTC. This translates into CASSFSYRGVYGYTF.

V usage is TRBV6-1 and J usage is TRBJ2-2; tentative D call: TRBD2 (6 bases). In germline, CDR1 is MNHNS, CDR2 SASEGT. This CDR3 comprises 13 residues. The germline V and J ends were trimmed by 10 bases and 1 base, with 10 bases remaining between them. CDR3 sequence (DNA): TGTGCCACCGGACTACTGAACACCGGGGAGCTGTTTTTT. This encodes CATGLLNTGELFF.

The chain uses TRBV5-6 and TRBJ1-6; 9 bases fit TRBD1. V gave up 4 bases and J gave up 4 bases; unmatched junction bases: 6. The germline V gene has CDR1 SGHDT and CDR2 YYEEEE. The CDR3 is made up of 16 amino acids. CDR3 sequence: CASSHGTGKYNSPLHF. The CDR3 DNA is TGTGCCAGCAGCCATGGGACAGGGAAGTATAATTCACCCCTCCACTTT. The full variable domain, in which reference TRBV5-6 and TRBJ1-6 provide the parts outside the CDR3, is DAGVTQSPTHLIKTRGQQVTLRCSPKSGHDTVSWYQQALGQGPQFIFQYYEEEERQRGNFPDRFSGHQFPNYSSELNVNALLLGDSALYLCASSHGTGKYNSPLHFGNGTRLTVT.

The V and J genes are TRBV9 and TRBJ2-7, with 7 bases that match TRBD2. J lost 0 bases, V lost 4 bases, and 10 bases had no gene match. The CDR3 totals 16 residues. Germline assignment: CDR1 SGDLS and CDR2 YYNGEE. CDR3 DNA sequence: TGTGCCAGCAGCCCCCGTGGCGGGGGAGTCTCCTACGAGCAGTACTTC. The encoded protein is CASSPRGGGVSYEQYF.

The rearrangement links TRBV7-8 to TRBJ1-2, with a possible D match to TRBD1 (5 bases). Germline V lookup: CDR1 SGHVS, CDR2 FQNEAQ. Trimming took off 3 bases at V and 3 bases at J, with 11 bases between the two ends. The CDR3 is 14 residues long. The CDR3 bases are TGTGCCAGCAGCTTCCCGGGGGGGGACTATGGCTACACCTTC. As protein: CASSFPGGDYGYTF. The variable domain in full, completed from reference TRBV7-8 and TRBJ1-2, reads GAGVSQSPRYKVAKRGQDVALRCDPISGHVSLFWYQQALGQGPEFLTYFQNEAQLDKSGLPSDRFFAERPEGSVSTLKIQRTQQEDSAVYLCASSFPGGDYGYTFGSGTRLTVV.

CDR3 nucleotide sequence: TGTGCCAGCAGTGTGACAGGGGGGGGGATGAACACTGAAGCTTTCTTT. Amino acids: CASSVTGGGMNTEAFF. The chain carries TRBV6-1 and TRBJ1-1; TRBD1 matches 9 bases. The CDR3 is 16 amino acids. J gave up 0 bases and V 4 bases, and 6 bases lay outside the gene matches. CDR1 is MNHNS and CDR2 is SASEGT in the germline V gene.

For this clone: A junction boundary mismatches the germline segment, possibly from a read error. The chain uses TRBV4-3 and TRBJ2-6; D is perhaps TRBD1 (5 bases). Germline V gene data show CDR1 as LGHNA and CDR2 as YSLEER. The length of the CDR3 is 18 residues. CDR3 in DNA: TGCGCCAGCAGCCAACACTCCGGCTTTTACTCTGGGGCCAGCGTCCTGACTTTC. Translated: CASSQHSGFYSGASVLTF.

The chain uses TRBV4-1 and TRBJ1-3, with D perhaps matching TRBD1 (6 bases). Between the trimmed V and J ends, which lost 0 bases and 0 bases, there was a span of 12 bases. The CDR3 totals 17 residues. Germline CDR1 is MGHRA and CDR2 is YSYEKL. CDR3 loop: CASSQEEGTSSGNTIYF. The DNA for the CDR3 is TGCGCCAGCAGCCAAGAAGAGGGGACAAGCTCTGGAAACACCATATATTTT.

This chain joins TRBV18 and TRBJ2-7, with TRBD1 matching 8 bases. CDR1 is KGHSH, CDR2 LQKENI, per germline. After removal of 6 bases from V and 0 bases from J, the junction contained 4 bases not matched to a gene. The CDR3 is made up of 14 amino acids. The CDR3 nucleotides are TGTGCCAGCTCTACCGGGACAGGCTCCTACGAGCAGTACTTC. Its translation is CASSTGTGSYEQYF.

This clone turned up a few times. This chain joins TRBV27 and TRBJ2-3; TRBD2 might be the D (5 bases). Germline V gene lookup returns CDR1 MNHEY and CDR2 SMNVEV (reference sequence). The CDR3 totals 14 residues. With 6 bases removed from V and 3 bases from J, the gap between germline ends came to 13 bases. CDR3 residues: CASRALARTDTQYF. In nucleotides, the CDR3 is TGTGCCAGCAGGGCCCTAGCTCGTACAGATACGCAGTATTTT.